Listed below are T cell receptor beta chains from one sample, sequenced in a study of blood T cell repertoires in COVID-19. Sequencing was performed with immunoSEQ multiplex PCR; in TCRdb, only in-frame clones are kept and a portion is missing. The sample lists roughly 220,000 clones; 75% to 85% were seen once. The specimen was peripheral blood. These TCRs come from a woman between 35 and 50 years old who had recovered from COVID-19. The conserved cysteine and the conserved F or W are not part of the CDR3 here. Each record gives: clone size, V gene, CDR3 protein. The size of a clone is reported for some rows only, either as once, few or many, or as a class for expanded clones.

size: -
V: TRBV19
CDR3: ASSITIRSNQPQH

size: -
V: TRBV6-6
CDR3: ASRTRETQY

size: once
V: TRBV4-2
CDR3: ASSPGTGGLREQY

size: -
V: TRBV7-8
CDR3: ASSLGTRALGSQPQH

size: -
V: TRBV7-8
CDR3: ASSLEGTGGFYEQY

size: -
V: TRBV3-1/TRBV3-2
CDR3: ASSQLVRTDTQY

size: -
V: TRBV7-9
CDR3: ASSVPSGGETQY

size: -
V: TRBV5-1
CDR3: ASSATGTQYEQY

size: -
V: TRBV11-2
CDR3: ASSFSRMNTEAF

size: -
V: TRBV5-4
CDR3: ASSEGTGDNQPQH

size: -
V: TRBV2
CDR3: ASRAGGQINTGELF

size: -
V: TRBV13
CDR3: ASSLGAGTANYEQY

size: -
V: TRBV28
CDR3: ATLRGGNYGYT

size: -
V: TRBV7-9
CDR3: ASSQRDIANTIY

size: -
V: TRBV7-6
CDR3: ASWGQATDTQY

size: -
V: TRBV19
CDR3: ASIIRDRGPTEAF

size: -
V: TRBV9
CDR3: ASSVTGTASYEQY

size: -
V: TRBV29-1
CDR3: SVAQGANYGYT

size: -
V: TRBV5-1
CDR3: ASSEEAGTDTQY

size: -
V: TRBV5-1
CDR3: ASSLNPGLTYEQY

size: -
V: TRBV10-3
CDR3: AISDPTSVTGNTIY

size: -
V: TRBV5-1
CDR3: ASSSTRNGYT

size: -
V: TRBV6-5
CDR3: ASSQNYYGYT

size: once
V: TRBV2
CDR3: ASSEQGQETQY

size: -
V: TRBV9
CDR3: ASSPRQGPYGYT

size: -
V: TRBV19
CDR3: ASRPFRQANTGELF